These 2 T cell receptor beta chains share one sample of origin, sequenced in a study of cytomegalovirus exposure and HLA in healthy donors. A multiplex PCR was run with 60 Vbeta primers and 13 Jbeta primers. Sequencing was performed with immunoSEQ multiplex PCR; in TCRdb, only in-frame clones are kept and a portion is missing. The sample consists of about 130,000 clones, 77% of them appearing once. Sequenced material: PBMCs. These receptors originate from a male donor in good health and CMV-seropositive.

This clone has a single count. The CDR3 is CASSLTVVEEQYF. CDR3 nucleotide sequence: TGTGCCAGCAGTTTGACAGTTGTGGAGGAGCAGTACTTC. The V gene is TRBV27, the J gene TRBJ2-7; D perhaps matches TRBD1 (5 bases). This CDR3 comprises 13 residues. In germline, CDR1 is MNHEY, CDR2 SMNVEV (reference sequence). The ends were cut back, 3 bases at V and 7 bases at J, with 13 bases in the middle.

CDR3 in DNA: TGTGCCAGCAGTCCTTCAGGGGATGGGAGCAATCAGCCCCAGCATTTT. Translation: CASSPSGDGSNQPQHF. The genes are TRBV28 and TRBJ1-5, with TRBD1 as a possible D gene (6 bases). The CDR3 runs 16 residues. Germline lookup yields CDR1 MDHEN and CDR2 SYDVKM. The germline V and J ends were trimmed by 5 bases and 1 base, with 15 bases remaining between them.